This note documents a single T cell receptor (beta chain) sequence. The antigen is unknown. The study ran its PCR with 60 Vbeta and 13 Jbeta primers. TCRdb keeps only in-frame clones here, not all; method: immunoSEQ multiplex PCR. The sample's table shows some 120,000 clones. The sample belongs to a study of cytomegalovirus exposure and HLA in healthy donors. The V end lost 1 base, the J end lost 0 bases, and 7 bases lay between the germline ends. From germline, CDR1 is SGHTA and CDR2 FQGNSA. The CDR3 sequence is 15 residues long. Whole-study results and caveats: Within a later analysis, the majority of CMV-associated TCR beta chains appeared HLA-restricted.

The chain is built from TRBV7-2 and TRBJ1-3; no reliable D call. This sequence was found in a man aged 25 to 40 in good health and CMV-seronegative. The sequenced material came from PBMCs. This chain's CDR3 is CASSLGPHSGNTIYF. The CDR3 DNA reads TGTGCCAGCAGCTTAGGGCCCCACTCTGGAAACACCATATATTTT. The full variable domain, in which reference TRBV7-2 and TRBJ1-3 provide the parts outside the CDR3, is GAGVSQSPSNKVTEKGKDVELRCDPISGHTALYWYRQSLGQGLEFLIYFQGNSAPDKSGLPSDRFSAERTGGSVSTLTIQRTQQEDSAVYLCASSLGPHSGNTIYFGEGSWLTVV.